The sequence of this T cell receptor (beta chain) was determined in a study of control samples from healthy donors and cancer patients (dated by TCRdb to 2019 to 2021). Library preparation employed the immunoSEQ multiplex PCR assay. The immuneACCESS repertoire file appears here via TCRdb, limited to in-frame rearrangements. These files lack a portion of the clones; in checked studies, under half of the deficit traces to unresolved V genes, and the cause of the others is not known. In this sample the table shows around 130,000 clones, approximately 89% of which occur a single time. The ten biggest clones cover roughly 8.8% of the sample. CDR1 and CDR2 are read off the germline V gene (reference sequence) as SGHAT and FQDESV. Reading from cysteine to phenylalanine, the CDR3 counts 13 amino acids. Solely the CDR3 DNA is kept, with 39 bases framed from the first base. V and J lose 5 bases and 5 bases, and a span of 12 bases separates them.

This clone has only one observation. This receptor's antigen is unknown. Per-nucleotide qualities are absent, and no much larger clonotype sits a single base away. The chain is encoded by TRBV11-1 joined to TRBJ1-1; matching of 5 bases hints at TRBD1 as the D gene. The receptor was isolated from a man aged 18 to 29 in good health. Source material: blood. The CDR3 here reads CASSPQGWTEAFF. The bases read TGTGCCAGCAGCCCGCAGGGATGGACTGAAGCTTTCTTT. This CDR3, with the reference TRBV11-1 and TRBJ1-1 proteins standing in past its ends, gives the full variable domain EAEVAQSPRYKITEKSQAVAFWCDPISGHATLYWYRQILGQGPELLVQFQDESVVDDSQLPKDRFSAERLKGVDSTLKIQPAELGDSAMYLCASSPQGWTEAFFGQGTRLTVV.